This record looks at one T cell receptor (beta chain) sequence and its context. Its antigen is currently unknown. This specimen belongs to a study of cytomegalovirus exposure and HLA in healthy donors. Study conclusions and caveats: Both high specificity and high sensitivity reportedly marked the classifier's diagnosis of cytomegalovirus status. A later analysis appeared to link common viral pathogens to several of the most significant clusters. A likely sequencing artifact accounted for one observed cluster of highly shared sequence variants.

This CDR3 spans 15 amino acids. The germline gives CDR1 MNHEY, CDR2 SMNVEV (reference sequence). V lost 7 bases to trimming and J lost 0 bases, with 14 bases between them. Researchers ran the PCR with 60 Vbeta and 13 Jbeta primers. Produced via immunoSEQ multiplex PCR; TCRdb's table is partial and in-frame only. The profile shows approximately 120,000 clones, approximately 72% of them singletons. The chain carries TRBV27 and TRBJ2-3; D is unclear. This clonotype originated in a woman aged 45 to 65 in good health and CMV-seropositive. The sequenced sample consisted of PBMCs. The CDR3 DNA is TGTGCCAGCACCCCCAAGGTAGCTAGCACAGATACGCAGTATTTT. It yields the protein CASTPKVASTDTQYF.